The next 6 T cell receptor beta chains were all read from a single sample in a study of cytotoxic CD8 clonotypes in ibrutinib-treated CLL. Data came from immunoSEQ multiplex PCR; TCRdb stores just in-frame clones and leaves some out. The data contain under 200,000 clones, 70% to 85% of them singletons. Sequenced here: PBMCs, sampled after 24 months of ibrutinib treatment. These receptors were collected from a human donor with chronic lymphocytic leukemia.

V and J are TRBV7-3 and TRBJ2-1, with 12 bases fitting TRBD2. Germline V CDR1 and CDR2: SGHTA, FQGTGA. The V gene end was trimmed by 5 bases and the J gene end by 4 bases; junction bases not matched to a gene: 15. CDR3 length equals 19 residues. CDR3 in amino acids: CASSDEKGLAGSLYNEQFF. The CDR3 DNA reads as TGTGCCAGCAGCGACGAAAAGGGACTAGCGGGCTCTTTGTACAATGAGCAGTTCTTC. The full variable domain, rest sourced from reference TRBV7-3 and TRBJ2-1, is GAGVSQTPSNKVTEKGKYVELRCDPISGHTALYWYRQSLGQGPEFLIYFQGTGAADDSGLPNDRFFAVRPEGSVSTLKIQRTERGDSAVYLCASSDEKGLAGSLYNEQFFGPGTRLTVL.

V is TRBV9 and J is TRBJ1-2, with 7 bases fitting TRBD1. This CDR3 has 15 amino acids. J was trimmed by 5 bases and V by 0 bases; bases with no gene match: 7. CDR1 and CDR2 from the germline V gene are SGDLS and YYNGEE. As DNA, the CDR3 is TGTGCCAGCAGCGTAGGAGGGGACAGAGCTTATGGCTACACCTTC. Translating it yields CASSVGGDRAYGYTF. The full variable domain, rest sourced from reference TRBV9 and TRBJ1-2, is DSGVTQTPKHLITATGQRVTLRCSPRSGDLSVYWYQQSLDQGLQFLIQYYNGEERAKGNILERFSAQQFPDLHSELNLSSLELGDSALYFCASSVGGDRAYGYTFGSGTRLTVV.

This rearrangement joins TRBV27 to TRBJ2-7, with 8 bases identical to TRBD1. The ends lost 5 bases at V and 5 bases at J; junction bases unmatched: 11. This CDR3 contains 15 residues. Germline-derived CDR1 and CDR2 are MNHEY and SMNVEV (reference sequence). CDR3 residues: CASSPFDRGLHEQYF. The CDR3 nucleotides read TGTGCCAGCAGTCCCTTCGACAGGGGCCTTCACGAGCAGTACTTC.

This chain uses TRBV2 with TRBJ1-4, with D maybe TRBD1 (5 bases). From germline, CDR1 is SNHLY and CDR2 FYNNEI. The germline V and J ends were trimmed by 5 bases and 7 bases, with 14 bases remaining between them. CDR3 length equals 14 residues. The CDR3 sequence is CASSRRGLAEKLFF. In nucleotides, the CDR3 is TGTGCCAGCAGTAGGAGGGGTTTAGCTGAAAAACTGTTTTTT.

The chain links TRBV9 to TRBJ2-3; unclear D gene. The V end lost 2 bases, the J end lost 3 bases, and 13 bases lay between the germline ends. The CDR3 runs to 15 residues. Germline V gives CDR1 SGDLS, CDR2 YYNGEE. CDR3 residues: CASSVQPKATDTQYF. The DNA of the CDR3 is TGTGCCAGCAGCGTTCAGCCCAAGGCTACAGATACGCAGTATTTT.

This chain uses TRBV30 with TRBJ2-7; 8 bases are a match to TRBD2. The V and J ends lost 3 bases and 3 bases, in that order; junction bases with no gene match: 10. The CDR3 length is 15 residues. Germline assignment: CDR1 GTSNPN and CDR2 SVGIG (reference sequence). The CDR3: CAWSLEAGGSYEQYF. The CDR3 DNA reads TGTGCCTGGAGCCTGGAGGCGGGGGGAAGCTACGAGCAGTACTTC.